One TCR beta chain is described in this entry. TCRdb re-called the 5' RACE reads and catalogs CDR3 proteins one per entry, DNA excluded. The sample table sets out roughly 150,000 distinct CDR3 sequences. The length of the CDR3 is 16 residues. CDR1 is SGHVS, CDR2 FNYEAQ, per germline. The entry originates in a study of T cells expressing NK-cell markers. Material: blood T cells: a sorted CD56 or NKG2C T cell subset, CD4+ or CD8+ T cells, or bulk PBMC T cells (not recorded which). The V and J genes are TRBV7-6 and TRBJ2-3; TCRdb's D call of TRBD2 is untestable without DNA. This TCR derives from a man aged 18 to 69 in good health. CDR3 protein: CASSSLAGLETDTQYF.